The next 13 T cell receptor beta chains were all read from a single sample in a study of control samples from healthy donors and cancer patients. Only in-frame clones appear in the TCRdb table, and some are missing; sequencing was by immunoSEQ multiplex PCR. The table includes under 200,000 clones, around 88% detected once. Sequenced sample: blood. Every receptor here comes from a woman between 25 and 40 years old in good health.

The chain employs TRBV5-6 and TRBJ2-1, with 8 bases lining up with TRBD2. The CDR3 is 15 amino acids. The V segment lost 4 bases and the J segment 0 bases; nucleotides outside the gene matches: 3. The germline V gene encodes CDR1 SGHDT and CDR2 YYEEEE. The CDR3: CASSTSGSSYNEQFF. Here the CDR3 DNA reads TGTGCCAGCAGCACCAGCGGGAGCTCCTACAATGAGCAGTTCTTC.

The chain links TRBV24-1 to TRBJ2-4, with D perhaps matching TRBD1 or TRBD2 (5 bases each). Trimming removed 1 base from V and 2 bases from J, with 11 bases in between. Germline CDR1 and CDR2: KGHDR and SFDVKD. The CDR3 is 16 residues long. The CDR3 loop reads CATSDLIRGPKNIQYF. The CDR3 DNA reads TGTGCCACCAGTGATTTAATTCGGGGACCCAAAAACATTCAGTACTTC.

This chain links TRBV7-2 with TRBJ2-6; TRBD2 might be the D (6 bases). V lost 4 bases and J lost 1, with 8 bases in between. The CDR3 totals 15 residues. Germline CDR1 is SGHTA and CDR2 is FQGNSA. The CDR3 loop reads CASSSRGSGANVLTF. The CDR3 coding sequence is TGTGCCAGCAGCTCACGGGGGTCTGGGGCCAACGTCCTGACTTTC.

The rearrangement links TRBV7-9 to TRBJ2-5; 7 positions agree with TRBD1. The CDR3 contains 17 residues. V lost 2 bases, J lost 2 bases, and 11 bases stayed unmatched. Looked up from germline, CDR1 is SEHNR and CDR2 is FQNEAQ (reference sequence). The DNA for the CDR3 is TGTGCCAGCAGCTTAACGGACAGGCTTTGGGGGCAAGAGACCCAGTACTTC. Translating gives CASSLTDRLWGQETQYF.

The chain employs TRBV5-1 and TRBJ2-2; a weak D match, TRBD2 (7 bases). This CDR3 has 14 amino acids. Germline V lookup: CDR1 SGHRS, CDR2 YFSETQ. The germline V and J ends were trimmed by 0 bases and 7 bases, with 10 bases remaining between them. In DNA, the CDR3 is TGCGCCAGCAGCTTGGACAGGGAGGGCGGGGAGCTGTTTTTT. It yields the protein CASSLDREGGELFF.

This rearrangement joins TRBV28 to TRBJ2-7; no clear D. Trimming left V 0 bases short and J 6 bases short, with 9 bases between. Germline loops: CDR1 MDHEN, CDR2 SYDVKM. The CDR3 runs 13 residues. CDR3 bases: TGTGCCAGCAGTTTATGGGGTGTAGGCGAGCAGTACGTC. It translates to CASSLWGVGEQYV.

This clone has only one observation. The chain joins TRBV24-1 to TRBJ2-1; 9 bases are a match to TRBD2. The CDR3 contains 17 residues. After removal of 3 bases from V and 7 bases from J, the junction contained 12 bases not matched to a gene. The germline V gene encodes CDR1 KGHDR and CDR2 SFDVKD. The CDR3 here is CATSDEGRRGGVNEQFF. In DNA form, the CDR3 reads TGTGCCACCAGTGATGAAGGGCGGCGGGGGGGTGTGAATGAGCAGTTCTTC.

Note on this clone: Other DNA sequences in this sample translate to the same CDR3. This chain connects TRBV29-1 to TRBJ2-3, with a tentative D call TRBD1 (5 bases). CDR1 is SQVTM and CDR2 is ANQGSEA in the germline V gene. V was clipped by 5 bases and J by 3 bases, with 15 bases between them. This CDR3 region has 14 residues. The CDR3 reads CSVKAAGPTDTQYF. The CDR3 DNA is TGCAGCGTTAAAGCCGCAGGGCCTACAGATACGCAGTATTTT.

The genes are TRBV13 and TRBJ1-1; 9 bases match TRBD1. CDR1 and CDR2 (germline): PRHDT, FYEKMQ (reference sequence). The CDR3 runs to 16 residues. The V segment lost 5 bases and the J segment 0 bases; nucleotides outside the gene matches: 7. CDR3 protein: CASSDGTGFLNTEAFF. CDR3 DNA sequence: TGTGCCAGCAGCGACGGGACAGGGTTTTTGAACACTGAAGCTTTCTTT. Full variable domain (missing parts from reference TRBV13 and TRBJ1-1): AAGVIQSPRHLIKEKRETATLKCYPIPRHDTVYWYQQGPGQDPQFLISFYEKMQSDKGSIPDRFSAQQFSDYHSELNMSSLELGDSALYFCASSDGTGFLNTEAFFGQGTRLTVV.

This chain joins TRBV18 and TRBJ2-1; D call uncertain. The CDR3 spans 13 residues. Trimming pared 0 bases from V and 5 bases from J, leaving 5 bases between. Germline V gives CDR1 KGHSH, CDR2 LQKENI. The DNA of the CDR3 is TGTGCCAGCTCACCACCGGTCAACAATGAGCAGTTCTTC. Translation: CASSPPVNNEQFF.

The chain is built from TRBV30 and TRBJ1-4; D unclear. The ends were cut back, 3 bases at V and 8 bases at J, with 13 bases in the middle. Germline V lookup: CDR1 GTSNPN, CDR2 SVGIG (reference sequence). The CDR3 totals 13 residues. The CDR3 spells CAWSLGSGEKLFF. The DNA for the CDR3 is TGTGCCTGGAGCTTAGGATCGGGGGAAAAACTGTTTTTT.

The CDR3, as DNA: TGCGCCAGCAGTTCTTTGACATCCCGAGGCTACACCTTC. Translating gives CASSSLTSRGYTF. This sequence joins TRBV5-1 and TRBJ1-2; the D is unclear. Germline V gene sequence: CDR1 SGHRS, CDR2 YFSETQ. The CDR3 totals 13 residues. V dropped 5 bases and J dropped 8 bases, with 16 bases sitting between them.

This clone was counted between two and nine times. The chain's CDR3 is CASSSYRGEGPAESFF. The CDR3 nucleotides read TGTGCCAGCAGTTCTTATAGAGGGGAGGGGCCCGCCGAATCGTTCTTC. The chain is built from TRBV27 and TRBJ2-1; 7 bases match TRBD2. Germline V gives CDR1 MNHEY, CDR2 SMNVEV (reference sequence). Trimming took 4 bases from V and 15 from J; bases not matched to a gene: 21. The CDR3 totals 16 residues.